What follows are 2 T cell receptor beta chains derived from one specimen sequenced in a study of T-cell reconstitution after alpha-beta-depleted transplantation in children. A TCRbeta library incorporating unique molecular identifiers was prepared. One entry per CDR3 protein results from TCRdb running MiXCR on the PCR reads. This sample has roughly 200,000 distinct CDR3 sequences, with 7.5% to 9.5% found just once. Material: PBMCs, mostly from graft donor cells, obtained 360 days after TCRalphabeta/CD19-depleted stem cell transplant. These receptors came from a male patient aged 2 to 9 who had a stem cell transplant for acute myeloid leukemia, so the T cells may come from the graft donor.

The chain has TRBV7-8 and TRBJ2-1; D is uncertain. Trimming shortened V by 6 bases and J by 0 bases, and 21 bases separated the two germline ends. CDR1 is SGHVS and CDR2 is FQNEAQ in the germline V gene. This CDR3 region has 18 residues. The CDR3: CASSSQRVGESSYNEQFF. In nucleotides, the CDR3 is TGTGCCAGCAGTTCCCAGCGTGTCGGAGAGAGCTCCTACAATGAGCAGTTCTTC. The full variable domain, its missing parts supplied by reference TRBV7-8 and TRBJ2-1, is GAGVSQSPRYKVAKRGQDVALRCDPISGHVSLFWYQQALGQGPEFLTYFQNEAQLDKSGLPSDRFFAERPEGSVSTLKIQRTQQEDSAVYLCASSSQRVGESSYNEQFFGPGTRLTVL.

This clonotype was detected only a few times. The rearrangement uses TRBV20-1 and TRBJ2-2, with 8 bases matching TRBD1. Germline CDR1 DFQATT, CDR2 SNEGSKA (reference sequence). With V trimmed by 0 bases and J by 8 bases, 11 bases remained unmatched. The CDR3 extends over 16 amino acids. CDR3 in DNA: TGCAGTGCTAGAGACCGGACAGGGTTGCATGGGGGGGAGCTGTTTTTT. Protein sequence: CSARDRTGLHGGELFF.